This TCR beta chain was found in a study of T cells in localized non-small cell lung cancer. Broader study findings: Prolonged overall survival went with higher T cell density in the blood.

Germline V gene sequence: CDR1 MGHRA, CDR2 YSYEKL. Between the trimmed V and J ends, which lost 4 bases and 3 bases, there was a span of 18 bases. The CDR3 runs 16 residues. About this clone: The antigen remains undetermined.

Sequenced by immunoSEQ multiplex PCR; TCRdb stores in-frame clones only, minus some. This sample carries approximately 24,000 clones, more than 65% of them seen once, and the ten largest clones take about 9.6%. The receptor was derived from a man aged 40-75 years with stage III squamous cell lung carcinoma. Here the sequenced sample was peripheral blood, taken before any cancer treatment. This chain links TRBV4-1 with TRBJ2-5; possibly TRBD2 for D (7 bases). CDR3 sequence reads: CASSRGEGGTEETQYF. CDR3 DNA: TGCGCCAGCAGCCGAGGTGAGGGGGGGACCGAAGAGACCCAGTACTTC.